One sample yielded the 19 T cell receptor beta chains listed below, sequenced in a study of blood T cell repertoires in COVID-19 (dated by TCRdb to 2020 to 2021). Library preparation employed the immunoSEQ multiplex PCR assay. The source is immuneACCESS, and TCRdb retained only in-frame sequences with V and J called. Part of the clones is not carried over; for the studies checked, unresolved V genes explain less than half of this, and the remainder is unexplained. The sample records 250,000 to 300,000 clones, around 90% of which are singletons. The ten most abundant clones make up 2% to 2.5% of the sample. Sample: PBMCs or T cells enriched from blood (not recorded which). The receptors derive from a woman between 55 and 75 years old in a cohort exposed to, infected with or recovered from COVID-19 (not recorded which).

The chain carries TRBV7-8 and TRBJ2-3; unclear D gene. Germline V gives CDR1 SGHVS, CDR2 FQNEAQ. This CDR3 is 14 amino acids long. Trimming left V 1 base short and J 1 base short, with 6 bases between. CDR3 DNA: TGTGCCAGCAGCTTAGGGAGCGGCACAGATACGCAGTATTTT. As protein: CASSLGSGTDTQYF.

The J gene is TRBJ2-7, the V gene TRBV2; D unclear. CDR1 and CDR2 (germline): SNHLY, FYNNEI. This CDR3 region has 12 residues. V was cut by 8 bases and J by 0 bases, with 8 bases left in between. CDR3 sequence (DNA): TGTGCCAGCCCTAAGAGCTCCTACGAGCAGTACTTC. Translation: CASPKSSYEQYF.

CDR3 residues: CASSGTPTYNEQFF. CDR3 sequence (DNA): TGTGCCAGCAGTGGGACTCCTACTTACAATGAGCAGTTCTTC. V is TRBV28 and J is TRBJ2-1; D is possibly TRBD2 (6 bases). V shed 5 bases and J shed 4 bases, with 12 bases lying between them. This CDR3 contains 14 residues. Germline CDR1 and CDR2: MDHEN and SYDVKM.

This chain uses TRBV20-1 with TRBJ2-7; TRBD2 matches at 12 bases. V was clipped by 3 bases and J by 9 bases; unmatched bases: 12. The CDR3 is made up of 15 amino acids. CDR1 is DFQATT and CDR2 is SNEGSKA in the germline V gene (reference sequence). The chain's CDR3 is CSASRLAGGEMRQYF. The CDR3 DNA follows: TGCAGTGCTAGTCGTCTAGCGGGAGGGGAGATGAGGCAGTACTTC.

CDR3 nucleotide sequence: TGTGCCAGTAACAACAGGGGAAGCTACTATGGCTACACCTTC. Amino acids: CASNNRGSYYGYTF. The rearrangement uses TRBV19 and TRBJ1-2; TRBD1 agrees at 7 bases. V lost 7 bases to trimming and J lost 3 bases; unmatched junction nucleotides: 8. The germline V gene encodes CDR1 LNHDA and CDR2 SQIVND (reference sequence). This CDR3 spans 14 amino acids. The complete variable domain, with remaining parts taken from reference TRBV19 and TRBJ1-2, reads DGGITQSPKYLFRKEGQNVTLSCEQNLNHDAMYWYRQDPGQGLRLIYYSQIVNDFQKGDIAEGYSVSREKKESFPLTVTSAQKNPTAFYLCASNNRGSYYGYTFGSGTRLTVV.

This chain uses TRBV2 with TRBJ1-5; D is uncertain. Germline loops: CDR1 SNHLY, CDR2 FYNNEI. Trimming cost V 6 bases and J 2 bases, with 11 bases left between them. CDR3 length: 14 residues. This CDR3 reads CASSSAGGNQPQHF. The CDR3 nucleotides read TGTGCCAGCAGCTCTGCCGGGGGCAATCAGCCCCAGCATTTT.

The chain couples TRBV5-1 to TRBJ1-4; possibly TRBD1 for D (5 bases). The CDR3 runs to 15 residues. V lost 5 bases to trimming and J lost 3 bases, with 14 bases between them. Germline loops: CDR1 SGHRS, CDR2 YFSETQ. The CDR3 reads CASRGGTVANEKLFF. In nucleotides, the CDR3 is TGCGCCAGCAGGGGCGGGACTGTTGCTAATGAAAAACTGTTTTTT.

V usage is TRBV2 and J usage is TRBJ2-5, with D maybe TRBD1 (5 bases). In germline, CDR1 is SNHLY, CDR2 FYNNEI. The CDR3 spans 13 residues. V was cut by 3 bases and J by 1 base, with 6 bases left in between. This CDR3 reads CASSETVQETQYF. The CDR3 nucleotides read TGTGCCAGCAGTGAGACAGTCCAAGAGACCCAGTACTTC.

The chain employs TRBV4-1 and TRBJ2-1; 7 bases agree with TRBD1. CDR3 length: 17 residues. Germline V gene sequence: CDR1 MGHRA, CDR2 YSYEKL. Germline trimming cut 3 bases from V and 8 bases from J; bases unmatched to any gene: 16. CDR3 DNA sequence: TGCGCCAGCAGCCAGTTTTCTCTAGAGGGGGCTCGGGATGAGCAGTTCTTC. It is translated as CASSQFSLEGARDEQFF.

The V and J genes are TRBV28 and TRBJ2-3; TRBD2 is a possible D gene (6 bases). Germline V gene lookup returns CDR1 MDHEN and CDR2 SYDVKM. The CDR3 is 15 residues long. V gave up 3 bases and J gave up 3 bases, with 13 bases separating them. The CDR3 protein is CASSFRGGGTDTQYF. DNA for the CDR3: TGTGCCAGCAGTTTTAGGGGAGGTGGGACAGATACGCAGTATTTT.

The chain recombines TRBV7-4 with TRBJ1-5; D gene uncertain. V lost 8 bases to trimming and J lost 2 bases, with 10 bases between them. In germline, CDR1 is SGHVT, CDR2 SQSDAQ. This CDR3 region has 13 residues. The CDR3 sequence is CASLGRGNQPQHF. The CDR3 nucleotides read TGTGCCAGCTTGGGGAGAGGCAATCAGCCCCAGCATTTT.

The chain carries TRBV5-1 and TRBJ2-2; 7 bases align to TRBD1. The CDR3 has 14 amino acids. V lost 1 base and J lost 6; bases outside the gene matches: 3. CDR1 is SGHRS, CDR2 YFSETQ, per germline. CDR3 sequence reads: CASSLTGAAGELFF. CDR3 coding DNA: TGCGCCAGCAGCTTGACAGGGGCAGCCGGGGAGCTGTTTTTT. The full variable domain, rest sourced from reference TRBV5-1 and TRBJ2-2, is KAGVTQTPRYLIKTRGQQVTLSCSPISGHRSVSWYQQTPGQGLQFLFEYFSETQRNKGNFPGRFSGRQFSNSRSEMNVSTLELGDSALYLCASSLTGAAGELFFGEGSRLTVL.

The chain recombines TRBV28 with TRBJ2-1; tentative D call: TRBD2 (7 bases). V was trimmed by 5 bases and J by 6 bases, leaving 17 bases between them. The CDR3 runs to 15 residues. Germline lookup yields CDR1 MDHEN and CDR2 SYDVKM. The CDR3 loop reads CASSQRGGTRNEQFF. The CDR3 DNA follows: TGTGCCAGCAGTCAGAGGGGGGGGACTCGCAATGAGCAGTTCTTC.

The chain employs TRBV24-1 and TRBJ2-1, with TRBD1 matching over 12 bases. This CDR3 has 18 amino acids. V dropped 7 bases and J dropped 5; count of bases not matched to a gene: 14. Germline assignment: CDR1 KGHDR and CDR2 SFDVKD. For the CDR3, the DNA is TGTGCCACCAGGGGACAGGGGGCTAGCGGGAGCTTTAACAATGAGCAGTTCTTC. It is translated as CATRGQGASGSFNNEQFF.

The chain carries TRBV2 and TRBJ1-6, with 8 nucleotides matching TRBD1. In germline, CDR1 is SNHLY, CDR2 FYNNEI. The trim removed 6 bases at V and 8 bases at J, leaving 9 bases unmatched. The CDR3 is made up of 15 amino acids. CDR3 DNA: TGTGCCAGCAGGATCGTGACAGGGGCGGATTCACCCCTCCACTTT. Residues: CASRIVTGADSPLHF.

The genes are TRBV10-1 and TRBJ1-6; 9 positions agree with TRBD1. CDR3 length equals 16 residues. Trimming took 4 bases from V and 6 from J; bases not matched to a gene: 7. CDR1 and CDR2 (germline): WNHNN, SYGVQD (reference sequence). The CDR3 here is CASSAGTGNGNSPLHF. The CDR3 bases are TGCGCCAGCAGTGCCGGGACAGGGAACGGTAATTCACCCCTCCACTTT.

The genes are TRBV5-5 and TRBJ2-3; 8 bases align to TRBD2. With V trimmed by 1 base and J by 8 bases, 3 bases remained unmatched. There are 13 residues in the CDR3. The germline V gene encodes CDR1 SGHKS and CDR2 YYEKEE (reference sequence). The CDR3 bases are TGTGCCAGCAGCTTGCGGGAGGGGTCTACGCAGTATTTT. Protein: CASSLREGSTQYF.

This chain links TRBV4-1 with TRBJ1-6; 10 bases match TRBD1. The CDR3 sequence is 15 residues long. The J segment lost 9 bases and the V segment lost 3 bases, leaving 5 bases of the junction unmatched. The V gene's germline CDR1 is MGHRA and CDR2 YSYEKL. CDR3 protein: CASSHPGTGVSPLHF. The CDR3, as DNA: TGCGCCAGCAGCCACCCCGGGACAGGGGTTTCACCCCTCCACTTT.

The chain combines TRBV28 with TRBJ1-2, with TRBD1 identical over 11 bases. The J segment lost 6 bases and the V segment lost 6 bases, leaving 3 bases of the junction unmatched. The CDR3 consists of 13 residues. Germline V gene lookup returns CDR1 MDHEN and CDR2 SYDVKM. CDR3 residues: CASRPGQGDGYTF. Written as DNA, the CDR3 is TGTGCCAGCAGGCCGGGACAGGGGGATGGCTACACCTTC.